This T cell receptor beta chain stems from a study of cytomegalovirus exposure and HLA in healthy donors (dated 2017 in TCRdb). In the study overall: An earlier analysis of roughly 500 of the donors reported 250 to 350 Gb of sequence data and some 100 million unique TCR beta sequences from some 180 million T cells. Roughly 300 gigabases of sequencing data and approximately 84 million unique TCR sequences were included in an early release covering about 620 HLA-typed donors. Among the roughly 390 genotyped donors, 81% belonged to the genetic ancestry cluster associated with self-reported Caucasian donors. The study aimed to test whether signatures of past pathogen exposure could be identified by cataloging public T cell receptors. The T cell repertoires of around 670 subjects were profiled by immunosequencing and related to cytomegalovirus serostatus. In addition to the first cohort of roughly 700 subjects, a separate validation cohort of 120 different subjects was used. High-throughput TCR immunosequencing, statistical association of individual TCRs with disease status, and machine learning were combined to predict cytomegalovirus infection status. In a later analysis, previously published TCR beta repertoires from hundreds of donors were re-analyzed and high-resolution HLA genotyping was added so that TCR occurrence patterns could be studied. The later analysis used no new phenotypic data to find candidate immune exposures, relying instead on TCR beta sequences and their occurrence across donors. To decide whether each TCR beta V gene segment behaved as functional or pseudogenic, an earlier analysis of approximately 600 of the donors relied on high-throughput TCR beta sequencing. Donor age, sex, ethnicity and CMV serostatus were collected together with the repertoire data. In a later genetic analysis, genome-wide SNP genotypes for about three fifths of the roughly 670 donors were used, and that subset was treated as a discovery cohort. Every repertoire in the discovery cohort had been generated on one and the same sequencing platform. HLA typing included class I and class II loci at four-digit resolution. Typing coverage differed by locus: A, B, C, DRB1 and DQB1 were typed in about 629-630 donors, DQA1 in roughly 500, DPA1 in 600 to 610, and DPB1 in 450 to 480. Because of strong linkage in the cohort, roughly five DR-DQ haplotypes were treated as single units for association and clustering. Across roughly 420 genotyped donors of the cohort, an average of approximately 200,000 unique TCR beta nucleotide sequences per donor were sequenced, and 15% to 20% of those sequences were non-productive.

Overall results and qualifications from the work: A further reported finding was that TCR beta sequences accurately predicted the HLA-A and HLA-B alleles for most subjects in the first cohort. The earlier analysis of fewer than 750 of the donors excluded approximately 17 rarely observed V segments, including chromosome 9 orphons, because counts were too low. At a false discovery rate of 0.05, a later analysis linked fewer than 20,000 TCR beta sequences to specific HLA alleles. This cohort had only TCR beta chains sequenced, and the lack of alpha or paired-chain data limited which features could be detected. The study gave a list of 150 to 200 TCR beta chains associated with cytomegalovirus. Several of the top co-occurrence clusters appeared to be linked to parvovirus B19, influenza, CMV and Epstein-Barr virus, according to a later analysis. Because HLA typing was missing for some donors at each locus, association tests included only the typed subset. A few of the identified cytomegalovirus-associated TCR beta chains were confirmed in vitro to be specific for cytomegalovirus antigens. The 87-base-pair reads could not distinguish some IMGT-functional V segments, including TRBV6-2 and TRBV6-3, so those segments were excluded. A later analysis found that TCR association rates varied across HLA loci, with DRB1 alleles showing the most associated TCRs and HLA-C alleles the fewest. Linkage disequilibrium might explain the correlated functional status among segregating V segments, but an unknown experimental factor could not be ruled out. A later analysis found that HLA-associated TCR beta chains were more clonally expanded and had lower generation probabilities than equally common non-associated chains. Roughly uniform sequencing depth across donors was assumed in presence/absence analyses, although this assumption may not hold. V-gene and J-gene trimming of TCR beta chains was associated with a missense DCLRE1C variant in a later genetic analysis, and the association was replicated in an independent cohort. The only immune exposure information available for the cohort was CMV serostatus. An earlier analysis of 587 of the donors showed that most TCR beta V segments appeared in productive rearrangements either about 90% or about 30% of the time, which broadly matched IMGT annotations. Most TCR sequences were seen in very few donors, while some public TCRs were found in many individuals. When HLA alleles, especially DR and DQ, strongly co-occurred, TCR associations were difficult to assign to individual alleles. Most CMV-associated TCR beta chains appeared to be HLA-restricted in a later analysis, and the HLA associations seemed to be driven largely by CMV exposure. In both the original and validation cohorts, the classifier was reported to diagnose cytomegalovirus status with high specificity and sensitivity. According to a later genetic analysis, donors in an Asian-associated ancestry cluster had fewer N-insertions in productive TCRs than the approximately 610-donor mean. The sequencing pipeline was judged likely to have produced a cluster of highly shared sequence variants as a technical artifact. The authors suggested that the approach could potentially be extended to other disease states and immunological phenotypes.

The CDR3 has 14 amino acids, counting the end cysteine and phenylalanine. The entry retains the CDR3 DNA only, 42 bases that are in frame from base 1. In the germline V gene, CDR1 corresponds to SNHLY and CDR2 to FYNNEI. The junction carries 11 bases between V and J, which are trimmed by 5 bases and 1 base respectively. Concerning this clone itself: No cognate antigen has been identified for it. Base-call qualities are not available, and no considerably larger clone is one nucleotide away.

Receptor libraries were prepared by the immunoSEQ multiplex PCR assay. The multiplex PCR relied on a mix of 60 forward primers for TCR Vbeta segments and 13 reverse primers for TCR Jbeta segments. Amplification of the CDR3 region of rearranged TCR beta genes was performed with a multiplex PCR assay on genomic DNA. On the Illumina HiSeq System, the amplified TCR beta libraries were sequenced as 87-base-pair reads. The source study handled its data this way. A later analysis tallied around 80 million unique TCR beta chains across the 600 to 700 repertoires, and some 10 million of those chains were shared by two or more donors. Raw reads were error-corrected and collapsed into unique sequences by a nearest-neighbor algorithm in which closely related sequences were merged to remove PCR and sequencing errors. Alignment of CDR3 sequences to IMGT reference sequences was used to assign V, D and J gene segments. For a sequence to be retained, a match of at least six nucleotides was required to both a V gene segment and a J gene segment. Rearrangements were called productive when the CDR3 lacked stop codons and stayed in frame with V and J; all others were non-productive. Following IMGT convention, CDR3 was defined as the stretch from the second conserved V-encoded cysteine up to the conserved J-encoded phenylalanine. In an earlier analysis of approximately 590 of the donors, sequences lacking an unambiguous match to a single V gene segment were excluded. An earlier analysis of a few hundred of the donors called V segments functional above 56.7% productive rearrangements and segregating when the between-donor standard deviation exceeded 5%. A statistical classification framework was built for diagnosing cytomegalovirus status from the catalog of TCR beta chain sequences. In a later analysis, TCR nucleotide sequences were compared against IMGT/GENE-DB human TR gene sequences so that V and J genes could be assigned. A later analysis assigned CDR3 sequences and most-parsimonious VDJ recombination scenarios with the TCRdist pipeline. A later analysis defined each TCR beta chain by its CDR3 amino acid sequence plus V-gene family, and excluded reads lacking a unique V-gene family. To address suspected cross-contamination and a sequencing artifact, a later analysis removed around 590 highly shared, low-generation-probability nucleotide sequences. In a later analysis, a clonal expansion index was calculated for each public chain from normalized within-repertoire ranks of inferred template counts. A later analysis computed generation probabilities with a VDJ recombination model fitted to out-of-frame rearrangements, and checked the results against IGoR. In a later analysis, TCR-TCR, TCR-HLA and TCR-CMV co-occurrence was scored with hypergeometric tests, and a repertoire-size bias correction was applied to TCR pairs. To estimate false discovery rates, a later analysis permuted the HLA or CMV assignments 20 times. In a later analysis, co-occurring TCRs were grouped with DBSCAN, and TCRdist sequence similarity was added when clustering was performed within HLA-allele-positive subsets. Repertoires with fewer than 30,000 or more than 120,000 public chains, plus five repertoires with anomalous nucleotide sharing, were excluded from co-occurrence clustering. TCRdb holds this immuneACCESS table with in-frame rearrangements only. Some clones are missing; in checked studies, unresolved V genes explain under half, and the rest has no known cause. The V and J calls and the clone size are those of that table, but D and trimming were determined from the DNA. Across this sample there are 160,000 or so clones, with around 76% seen only once. About 1.6% of the sample is taken by the ten largest.

The cohort consisted of approximately 690 healthy bone marrow donors. At the time of sampling, all cohort members were nominally healthy, though unrecorded immune exposures were likely present. The donor was CMV seronegative and belonged to the group of over 300 seronegative cohort members. Every donor gave a peripheral blood sample, and the peripheral blood mononuclear cells from that sample were used for TCR beta sequencing. The Qiagen DNeasy Blood Extraction Kit was used to extract genomic DNA from the blood cell samples. Material: PBMCs. The V gene is TRBV2 and the J gene is TRBJ2-5, with TRBD1 tentatively as D gene (6 bases match). This clonotype was sampled from a man in his forties or fifties in good health and CMV-seronegative. This receptor carries the CDR3 CASSQDRPQETQYF. The bases are TGTGCCAGCAGTCAAGACAGGCCCCAAGAGACCCAGTACTTC.